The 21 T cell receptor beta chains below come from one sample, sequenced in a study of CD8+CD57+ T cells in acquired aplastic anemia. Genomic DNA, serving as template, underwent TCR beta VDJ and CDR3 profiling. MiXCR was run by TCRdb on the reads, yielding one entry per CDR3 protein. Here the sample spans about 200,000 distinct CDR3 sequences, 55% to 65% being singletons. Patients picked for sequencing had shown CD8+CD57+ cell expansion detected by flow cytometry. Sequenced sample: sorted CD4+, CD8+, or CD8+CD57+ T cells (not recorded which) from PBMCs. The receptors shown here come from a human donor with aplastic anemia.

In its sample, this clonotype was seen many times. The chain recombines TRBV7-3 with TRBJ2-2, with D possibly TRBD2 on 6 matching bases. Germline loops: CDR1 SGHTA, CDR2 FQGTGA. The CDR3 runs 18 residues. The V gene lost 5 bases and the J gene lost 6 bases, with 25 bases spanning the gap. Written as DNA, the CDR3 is TGTGCCAGCAGCCCTAAGGGGCGGGATAGCAGGAGTTCCGGGGAGCTGTTTTTT. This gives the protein CASSPKGRDSRSSGELFF.

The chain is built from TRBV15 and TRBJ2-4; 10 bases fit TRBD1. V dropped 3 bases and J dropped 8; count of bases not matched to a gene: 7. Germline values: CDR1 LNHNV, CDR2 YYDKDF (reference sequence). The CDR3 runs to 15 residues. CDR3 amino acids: CATSSDRGPDHIQYF. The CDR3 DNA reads TGTGCCACCAGCAGCGACAGGGGGCCGGATCACATTCAGTACTTC.

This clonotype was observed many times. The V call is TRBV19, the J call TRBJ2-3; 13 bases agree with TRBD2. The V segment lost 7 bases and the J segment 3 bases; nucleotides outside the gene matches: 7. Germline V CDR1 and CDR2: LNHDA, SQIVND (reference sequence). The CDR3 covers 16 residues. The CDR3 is CASNALAGGHTDTQYF. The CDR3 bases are TGTGCCAGTAACGCACTAGCGGGGGGGCATACAGATACGCAGTATTTT.

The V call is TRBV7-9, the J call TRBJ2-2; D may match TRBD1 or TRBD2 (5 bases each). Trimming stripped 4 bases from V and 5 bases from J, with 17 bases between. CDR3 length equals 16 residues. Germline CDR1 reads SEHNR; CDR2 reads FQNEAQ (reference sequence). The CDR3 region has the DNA TGTGCCAGCAGCTCGCTGACAGACGGCGGGACCGGGGAGCTGTTTTTT. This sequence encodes CASSSLTDGGTGELFF.

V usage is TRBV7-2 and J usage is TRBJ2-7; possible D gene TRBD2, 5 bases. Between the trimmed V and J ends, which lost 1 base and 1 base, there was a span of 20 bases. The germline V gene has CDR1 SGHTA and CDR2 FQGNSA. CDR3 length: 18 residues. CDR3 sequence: CASSLGWGTRTSSYEQYF. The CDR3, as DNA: TGTGCCAGCAGCTTAGGTTGGGGAACTAGGACTTCATCCTACGAGCAGTACTTC.

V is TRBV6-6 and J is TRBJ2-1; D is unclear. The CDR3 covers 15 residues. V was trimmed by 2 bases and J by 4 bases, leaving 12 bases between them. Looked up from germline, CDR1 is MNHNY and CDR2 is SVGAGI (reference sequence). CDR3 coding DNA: TGTGCCAGCAGTTACACGGCAGACCTTTACAATGAGCAGTTCTTC. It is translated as CASSYTADLYNEQFF.

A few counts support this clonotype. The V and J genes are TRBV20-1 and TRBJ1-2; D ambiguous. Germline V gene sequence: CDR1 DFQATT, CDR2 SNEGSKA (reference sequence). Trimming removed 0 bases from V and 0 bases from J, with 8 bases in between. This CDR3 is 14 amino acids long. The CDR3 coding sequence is TGCAGTGCTAGAGAAGCAGGAGCTAACTATGGCTACACCTTC. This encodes CSAREAGANYGYTF.

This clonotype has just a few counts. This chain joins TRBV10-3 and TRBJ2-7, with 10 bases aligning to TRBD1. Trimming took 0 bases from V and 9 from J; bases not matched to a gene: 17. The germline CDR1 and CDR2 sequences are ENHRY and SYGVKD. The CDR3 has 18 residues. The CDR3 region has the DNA TGTGCCATCAGTGAGTCTGCAACCCCGGGACAGGGGAGCCTTGGGCAGTACTTC. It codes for CAISESATPGQGSLGQYF.

The CDR3 is CAISEGGTFRGELFF. The CDR3 DNA reads TGTGCCATCAGTGAGGGCGGGACTTTTAGGGGGGAGCTGTTTTTT. The rearrangement links TRBV10-3 to TRBJ2-2; tentatively, D is TRBD2 (6 bases). The germline CDR1 and CDR2 sequences are ENHRY and SYGVKD. The V and J ends lost 2 bases and 8 bases respectively, with 15 bases between them. The CDR3 totals 15 residues.

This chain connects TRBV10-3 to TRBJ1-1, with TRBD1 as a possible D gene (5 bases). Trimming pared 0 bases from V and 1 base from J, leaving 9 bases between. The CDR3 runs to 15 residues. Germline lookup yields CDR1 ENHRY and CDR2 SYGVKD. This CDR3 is CAISESGAPNTEAFF. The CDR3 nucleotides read TGTGCCATCAGTGAGTCCGGGGCACCGAACACTGAAGCTTTCTTT.

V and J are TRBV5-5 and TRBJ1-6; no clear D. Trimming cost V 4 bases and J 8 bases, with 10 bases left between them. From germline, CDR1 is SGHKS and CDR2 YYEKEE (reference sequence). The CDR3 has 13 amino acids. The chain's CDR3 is CASSLDGYSPLHF. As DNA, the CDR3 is TGTGCCAGCAGCCTCGACGGCTATTCACCCCTCCACTTT.

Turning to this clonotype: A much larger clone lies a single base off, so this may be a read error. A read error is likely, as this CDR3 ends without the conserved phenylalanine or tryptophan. CDR3 residues: CASSVVGGGTYNEQFS. The CDR3 DNA reads as TGTGCCAGCAGCGTAGTCGGCGGGGGGACTTACAATGAGCAGTTCTCC. The V call is TRBV9, the J call TRBJ2-1; 8 bases match TRBD2. Per the germline V gene, CDR1 is SGDLS and CDR2 is YYNGEE. The CDR3 has 16 amino acids. Trimming took 0 bases from V and 4 from J; bases not matched to a gene: 6.

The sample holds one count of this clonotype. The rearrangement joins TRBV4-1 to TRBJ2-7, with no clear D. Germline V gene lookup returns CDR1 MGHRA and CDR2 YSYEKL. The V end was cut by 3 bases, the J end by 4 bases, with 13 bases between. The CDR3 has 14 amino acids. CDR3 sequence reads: CASSHSEASYEQYF. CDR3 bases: TGCGCCAGCAGCCACTCAGAGGCTAGTTACGAGCAGTACTTC.

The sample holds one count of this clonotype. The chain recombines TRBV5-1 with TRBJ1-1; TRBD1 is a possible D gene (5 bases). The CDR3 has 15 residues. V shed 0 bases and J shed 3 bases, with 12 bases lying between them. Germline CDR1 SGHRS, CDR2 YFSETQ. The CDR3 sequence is CASSLDPGQDTEAFF. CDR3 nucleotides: TGCGCCAGCAGCTTGGATCCGGGGCAGGACACTGAAGCTTTCTTT.

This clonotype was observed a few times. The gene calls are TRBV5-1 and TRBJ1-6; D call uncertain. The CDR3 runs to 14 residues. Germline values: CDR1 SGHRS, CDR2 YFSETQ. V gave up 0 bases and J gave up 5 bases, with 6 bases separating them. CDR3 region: CASSLEGDNSPLHF. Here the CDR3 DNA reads TGCGCCAGCAGCTTGGAGGGAGATAATTCACCCCTCCACTTT.

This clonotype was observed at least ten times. CDR3 loop: CASILGTVGQPQHF. The CDR3 region has the DNA TGTGCCAGCATACTAGGGACAGTGGGTCAGCCCCAGCATTTT. The V gene is TRBV6-1, the J gene TRBJ1-5; 7 nucleotides line up with TRBD1. Germline CDR1 and CDR2: MNHNS and SASEGT. CDR3 size: 14 residues. The trim removed 7 bases at V and 6 bases at J, leaving 9 bases unmatched.

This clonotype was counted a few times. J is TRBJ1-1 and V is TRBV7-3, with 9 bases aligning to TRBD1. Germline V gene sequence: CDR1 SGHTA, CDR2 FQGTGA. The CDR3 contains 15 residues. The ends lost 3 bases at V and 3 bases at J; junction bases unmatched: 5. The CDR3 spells CASSLVQGADTEAFF. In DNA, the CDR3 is TGTGCCAGCAGCTTGGTACAGGGGGCGGACACTGAAGCTTTCTTT.

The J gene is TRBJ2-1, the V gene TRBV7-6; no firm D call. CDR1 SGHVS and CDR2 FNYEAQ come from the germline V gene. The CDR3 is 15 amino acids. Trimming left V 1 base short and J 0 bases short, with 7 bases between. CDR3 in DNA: TGTGCCAGCAGCTTAGAAGTCCGCTCCTACAATGAGCAGTTCTTC. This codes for CASSLEVRSYNEQFF.

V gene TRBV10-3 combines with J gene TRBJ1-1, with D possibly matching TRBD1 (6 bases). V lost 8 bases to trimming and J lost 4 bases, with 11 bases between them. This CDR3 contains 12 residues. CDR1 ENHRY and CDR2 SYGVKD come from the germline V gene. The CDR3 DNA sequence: TGTGCCATCGGTACAGGGACCACTGAAGCTTTCTTT. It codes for CAIGTGTTEAFF.

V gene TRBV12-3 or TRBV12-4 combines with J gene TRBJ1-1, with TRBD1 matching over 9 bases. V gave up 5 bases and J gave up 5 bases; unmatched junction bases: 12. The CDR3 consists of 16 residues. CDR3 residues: CASSTLGQGRGTEAFF. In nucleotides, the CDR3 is TGTGCCAGCAGTACTCTGGGACAGGGAAGAGGGACTGAAGCTTTCTTT.

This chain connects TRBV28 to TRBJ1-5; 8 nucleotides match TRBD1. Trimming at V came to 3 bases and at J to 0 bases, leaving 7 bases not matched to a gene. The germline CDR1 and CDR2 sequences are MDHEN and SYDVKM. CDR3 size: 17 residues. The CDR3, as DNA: TGTGCCAGCAGTTTGGGGAGGACAGGGATTAGCAATCAGCCCCAGCATTTT. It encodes CASSLGRTGISNQPQHF.